These 13 T cell receptor beta chains came from one sample sequenced in a study of regulatory T cells in long-lasting Graves disease. Time point described: newly diagnosed GD, antithyroid drugs for less than 3 months. PBMCs were the source of the RNA used for TCR sequencing. HTBI primers from iRepertoire and Arm-PCR of CDR3 regions yielded the TCR beta libraries. TCRdb reprocessed the multiplex PCR reads via MiXCR and lists one record per CDR3 protein. The sample shows around 420,000 distinct CDR3 sequences, over 12% of them seen only once. This sample was also put to use in a study of T cells in Graves' hyperthyroidism and ophthalmopathy.

The sequences come from peripheral blood mononuclear cells (PBMCs), collected at new diagnosis, from a patient treated with antithyroid drugs. The receptors stem from a woman in her thirties or forties with Graves disease.

This clonotype was detected ten times or more. The chain is built from TRBV29-1 and TRBJ2-1, with D perhaps being TRBD1 or TRBD2 (6 bases each). Trimming removed 0 bases at V and 7 bases at J, with 10 bases between. In germline, CDR1 is SQVTM, CDR2 ANQGSEA. This CDR3 contains 13 residues. The CDR3 coding sequence is TGCAGCGTTGAAGATTGGAGGGGGAATGAGCAGTTCTTC. This translates into CSVEDWRGNEQFF.

This clonotype was recorded many times. V usage is TRBV20-1 and J usage is TRBJ2-1; TRBD2 aligns across 9 bases. After removal of 3 bases from V and 1 base from J, the junction contained 16 bases not matched to a gene. CDR1 is DFQATT, CDR2 SNEGSKA, per germline (reference sequence). The CDR3 extends over 19 amino acids. The CDR3 sequence is CSASAPSGTSAGSYNEQFF. The CDR3 DNA reads as TGCAGTGCTAGTGCCCCTAGCGGGACTTCGGCTGGGTCCTACAATGAGCAGTTCTTC.

This clonotype was found many times. V gene TRBV12-3 or TRBV12-4 combines with J gene TRBJ1-1, with a tentative D call TRBD1 (6 bases). Trimming removed 2 bases at V and 1 base at J, with 14 bases between. This CDR3 has 16 amino acids. The CDR3 region is CASSLLGGHRNTEAFF. As DNA, the CDR3 is TGTGCCAGCAGTTTACTAGGGGGACACAGGAACACTGAAGCTTTCTTT.

This clonotype was seen many times. The chain recombines TRBV3-1 with TRBJ2-3, with a possible D match to TRBD2 (6 bases). Germline-derived CDR1 and CDR2 are LGHDT and YNNKEL (reference sequence). Deletions cut 0 bases from V and 2 bases from J, with 15 bases between. The CDR3 extends over 17 amino acids. The CDR3 region is CASSQETLAGPTDTQYF. Here the CDR3 DNA reads TGTGCCAGCAGCCAAGAAACATTGGCGGGACCCACAGATACGCAGTATTTT.

This clonotype was counted at least ten times. V gene TRBV2 combines with J gene TRBJ2-2; D is undetermined. This CDR3 region has 13 residues. Trimming stripped 3 bases from V and 9 bases from J, with 11 bases between. The V gene's germline CDR1 is SNHLY and CDR2 FYNNEI. Written as DNA, the CDR3 is TGTGCCAGCAGTGAGACGGGTGACAGGGAGCTGTTTTTT. Encoded protein: CASSETGDRELFF.

The gene calls are TRBV12-3 or TRBV12-4 and TRBJ1-6; D unresolved. V was pared by 5 bases and J by 4 bases, with 15 bases between. This CDR3 region has 16 residues. The chain's CDR3 is CASSQGFIGYNSPLHF. The CDR3, as DNA: TGTGCCAGCAGTCAAGGGTTCATCGGGTATAATTCACCCCTCCACTTT.

The J gene is TRBJ1-2, the V gene TRBV2; D not certain. The CDR3 contains 14 residues. Per germline, CDR1 SNHLY and CDR2 FYNNEI. The ends were cut back, 3 bases at V and 6 bases at J, with 14 bases in the middle. The CDR3 loop reads CASSDQALMDGYTF. As DNA, the CDR3 is TGTGCCAGCAGTGACCAGGCCTTAATGGATGGCTACACCTTC.

Of note for this clonotype: Being one base from a much bigger clone, this may be a read error. This likely comes from a read error, as the CDR3 has no conserved phenylalanine or tryptophan at its end. The chain combines TRBV25-1 with TRBJ2-7; possible D gene TRBD1, 6 bases. The CDR3 runs to 14 residues. In germline, CDR1 is MGHDK, CDR2 SYGVNS. The V and J ends lost 6 bases and 2 bases respectively, with 14 bases between them. The CDR3 protein is CASSPTGTAYEQYL. CDR3 sequence (DNA): TGTGCCAGCAGCCCCACAGGGACCGCCTACGAGCAGTACCTC.

This chain connects TRBV18 to TRBJ2-2, with D hard to call. The length of the CDR3 is 13 residues. V gave up 1 base and J gave up 7 bases, with 7 bases separating them. CDR1 and CDR2 from the germline V gene are KGHSH and LQKENI. CDR3 sequence reads: CASSPRVDGELFF. CDR3 DNA: TGTGCCAGCTCACCACGTGTGGACGGGGAGCTGTTTTTT.

In its sample, this clonotype was seen many times. J is TRBJ2-7 and V is TRBV28; 10 bases map to TRBD2. This CDR3 contains 16 residues. Germline assignment: CDR1 MDHEN and CDR2 SYDVKM. The trim removed 1 base at V and 3 bases at J, leaving 6 bases unmatched. The CDR3 loop reads CASSLLGSGRYYEQYF. The CDR3 DNA sequence: TGTGCCAGCAGTTTATTAGGTAGCGGGAGGTACTACGAGCAGTACTTC. Variable domain in full (rest from reference TRBV28 and TRBJ2-7): DVKVTQSSRYLVKRTGEKVFLECVQDMDHENMFWYRQDPGLGLRLIYFSYDVKMKEKGDIPEGYSVSREKKERFSLILESASTNQTSMYLCASSLLGSGRYYEQYFGPGTRLTVT.

The chain has TRBV4-1 and TRBJ2-3; 12 nucleotides line up with TRBD2. The CDR3 contains 17 residues. V shed 7 bases and J 0 bases; nucleotides not matched to a gene: 8. The germline CDR1 and CDR2 sequences are MGHRA and YSYEKL. The CDR3 coding sequence is TGCGCCAGCACCACTAGCGGGAGGAACTTTAGCACAGATACGCAGTATTTT. This gives the protein CASTTSGRNFSTDTQYF.

The table lists this clonotype with a few counts. This rearrangement joins TRBV3-1 to TRBJ2-1; D possibly uses TRBD1 or TRBD2 (5 bases each). Trimming left V 0 bases short and J 0 bases short, with 15 bases between. This CDR3 has 18 amino acids. Per germline, CDR1 LGHDT and CDR2 YNNKEL (reference sequence). The CDR3: CASSQDIIPGSSYNEQFF. As DNA, the CDR3 is TGTGCCAGCAGCCAAGATATTATTCCAGGGAGCTCCTACAATGAGCAGTTCTTC.

This clonotype turned up a few times. The chain couples TRBV7-9 to TRBJ2-7; 8 bases line up with TRBD1. V lost 5 bases, J lost 5 bases, and 14 bases stayed unmatched. Looked up from germline, CDR1 is SEHNR and CDR2 is FQNEAQ (reference sequence). This CDR3 spans 16 amino acids. The CDR3 is CASSTRDRPPLDEQYF. The CDR3 nucleotides are TGTGCCAGCAGCACTCGGGACAGGCCCCCCCTGGACGAGCAGTACTTC.